This T cell receptor beta chain was identified in a study of Graves' ophthalmopathy and Graves' hyperthyroidism. RNA transcripts served as template for amplifying TCR beta CDR3 sequences. The first round was an RT-PCR with HTBI primers, and the second round was a multiplex PCR. From the multiplex PCR reads, TCRdb called clonotypes with MiXCR, one entry per CDR3 protein. The sample consists of 240,000 or so distinct CDR3 sequences, less than 55% of them appearing once. This clonotype was recorded at least ten times. A diagnosis was made from clinical symptoms together with serum thyroxine, TRAb, thyroid ultrasound and orbital computed tomography. The authors isolated PBMCs from around 10 ml of fresh peripheral blood. The source of this sequence is an adult man with Graves' ophthalmopathy. Specimen: peripheral blood.

CDR3 nucleotide sequence: TGTGCCATCGCCACCGGACAGAATAGCAATCAGCCCCAGCATTTT. Translated, it gives CAIATGQNSNQPQHF. The chain uses TRBV10-3 and TRBJ1-5, with TRBD1 as a possible D gene (6 bases). Germline values: CDR1 ENHRY, CDR2 SYGVKD. This CDR3 spans 15 amino acids. V lost 8 bases and J 0 bases, leaving 14 bases between the germline ends.